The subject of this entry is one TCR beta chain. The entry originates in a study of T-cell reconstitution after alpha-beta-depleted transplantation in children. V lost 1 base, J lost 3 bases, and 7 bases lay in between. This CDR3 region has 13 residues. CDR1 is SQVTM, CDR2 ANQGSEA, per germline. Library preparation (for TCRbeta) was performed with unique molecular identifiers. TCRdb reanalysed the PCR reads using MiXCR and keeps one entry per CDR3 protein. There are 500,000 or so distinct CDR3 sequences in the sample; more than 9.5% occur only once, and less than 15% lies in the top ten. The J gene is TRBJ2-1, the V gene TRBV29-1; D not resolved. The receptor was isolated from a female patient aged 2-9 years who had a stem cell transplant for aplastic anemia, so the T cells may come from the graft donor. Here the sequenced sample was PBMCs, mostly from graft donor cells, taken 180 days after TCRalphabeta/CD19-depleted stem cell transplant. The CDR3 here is CSVEGPSYNEQFF. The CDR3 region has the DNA TGCAGCGTTGAAGGCCCCAGCTACAATGAGCAGTTCTTC.